This T cell receptor (beta chain) appears in the sequencing data of a study of molecular identifiers for immune sequencing clone quantification. With listed TCR primers and previously described methods, bulk TCR libraries were prepared. TCRdb re-called the PCR reads through MiXCR, storing one row per CDR3 protein. The sample holds more than 550,000 distinct CDR3 sequences, roughly 27% seen once. Findings of the study overall: It was shown that clones above 20 RNA copies held over 99% of effector molecules, but under 1% in naive cells.

Libraries from naive CD8 cells were generated from approximately 20,000 to 1,000,000 sorted cells (with 10%, 30% or 50% RNA). Isolation of naive CD8 T cells was achieved by sorting on a CD8+CD4-CCR7+CD45RA+ phenotype. Germline-derived CDR1 and CDR2 are SGHTA and FQGNSA. This CDR3 is built from 14 residues. A word on this clonotype: Antigen unknown. This could be a read error, since a much larger clone is one nucleotide away.

The chain carries TRBV7-2 and TRBJ1-5, with TRBD1 as a possible D gene (5 bases). Sequencing used naive CD8+ T cells from blood, with Jurkat cell RNA spiked in. As for subset: FACS-sorted CD8+CD4-CCR7+CD45RA+ naive T cells. The source is a human donor in good health. Some libraries in this study had Jurkat cell RNA spiked in. The DNA of the CDR3 is TGTGCCAGCAACTTAGGGACGTCCCCAGGGCCCCAGCATTTT. This sequence encodes CASNLGTSPGPQHF.